This section outlines one TCR beta chain sequence together with its context. The source of the sample is a study of blood T cell repertoires in COVID-19. The wider study: Some COVID-19 samples were acute and others convalescent; all came from the United States, Italy and Spain. T cells, B-cell-depleted T cells, or PBMCs supplied cDNA or gDNA.

Method: immunoSEQ multiplex PCR; TCRdb's copy keeps in-frame clones and lacks some. The sample contains over 85,000 clones, 86% of which appear only once. This CDR3 contains 15 residues. The ends were cut back, 1 base at V and 0 bases at J, with 11 bases in the middle. Germline values: CDR1 SGDLS, CDR2 YYNGEE. This TCR came from a man in his sixties with acute or convalescent COVID-19. The specimen sequenced was peripheral blood. The chain is built from TRBV9 and TRBJ2-7; D remains ambiguous. The chain's CDR3 is CASSVFQDASYEQYF. The CDR3 DNA reads as TGTGCCAGCAGCGTATTTCAGGATGCCTCCTACGAGCAGTACTTC. The complete variable domain, with remaining parts taken from reference TRBV9 and TRBJ2-7, reads DSGVTQTPKHLITATGQRVTLRCSPRSGDLSVYWYQQSLDQGLQFLIQYYNGEERAKGNILERFSAQQFPDLHSELNLSSLELGDSALYFCASSVFQDASYEQYFGPGTRLTVT.